This T cell receptor (beta chain) was obtained from a study of human T cells and chemical hapten exposure. Study information: The patients were mostly female; they had alopecia areata, totalis or universalis. Study results and limitations: Compared to controls, expanded TCRs made significantly more large clusters of similar CDR3s.

From the RACE reads, TCRdb called clonotypes with MiXCR, one entry per CDR3 protein. The sample shows around 350,000 distinct CDR3 sequences, approximately 5.8% of them seen only once. The CDR3 totals 15 residues. Looked up from germline, CDR1 is SGHTA and CDR2 is FQGNSA. V was pared by 8 bases and J by 1 base, with 6 bases of the junction left unmatched. This clonotype was recorded many times. The target antigen is unknown. The time point: pre-sensitization, week 0. The treatment is: therapeutic diphenylcyclopropenone sensitization with weekly scalp DPC. Blood was drawn before each patch test was applied. Unfractionated whole blood served as the source for total RNA extraction.

The sequences come from whole blood, collected in connection with sensitization to the hapten diphenylcyclopropenone (DPC). The V and J genes are TRBV7-2 and TRBJ2-4; 9 bases are a match to TRBD2. This TCR was sampled from a woman under 30 with alopecia areata. Some clones in this sample may be carry-over from other donors' samples. The CDR3 is CASRGGAEAKNIQYF. CDR3 sequence (DNA): TGTGCCAGCCGCGGGGGGGCGGAGGCCAAAAACATTCAGTACTTC. Combining the CDR3 with reference TRBV7-2 and TRBJ2-4 gives the whole variable domain GAGVSQSPSNKVTEKGKDVELRCDPISGHTALYWYRQSLGQGLEFLIYFQGNSAPDKSGLPSDRFSAERTGGSVSTLTIQRTQQEDSAVYLCASRGGAEAKNIQYFGAGTRLSVL.